One and the same sample provided the 31 T cell receptor beta chains below, sequenced in a study of blood T cell repertoires in COVID-19 (dated by TCRdb to about 2020). Library construction relied on the immunoSEQ multiplex PCR assay. In its TCRdb copy, this immuneACCESS table keeps in-frame sequences only and misses some clones. Where compared with another copy, unresolved V genes explain less than half of these, and the others have no known cause. The sample records 270,000 or so clones, approximately 90% of which are singletons. Around 2.9% of the sample belongs to the ten largest clones. Sequenced input: peripheral blood. The receptors derive from a woman aged 30 to 39 with active or convalescent COVID-19.

J is TRBJ2-4 and V is TRBV10-2, with 14 positions matching TRBD2. V was pared by 3 bases and J by 4 bases, with 8 bases of the junction left unmatched. Looked up from germline, CDR1 is WSHSY and CDR2 is SAAADI. CDR3 length: 18 amino acids. The CDR3 sequence is CASSEKGLAGGLKNIQYF. Here the CDR3 DNA reads TGCGCCAGCAGTGAAAAAGGACTAGCGGGGGGCCTTAAAAACATTCAGTACTTC.

J is TRBJ1-2 and V is TRBV14; D is possibly TRBD1 (5 bases). The germline gives CDR1 SGHDN, CDR2 FVKESK. The CDR3 sequence is 13 residues long. V lost 1 base to trimming and J lost 8 bases, with 11 bases between them. CDR3 region: CASSQGGGEGYTF. CDR3 nucleotides: TGTGCCAGCAGCCAAGGGGGAGGGGAAGGCTACACCTTC. The whole variable domain, remainder taken from reference TRBV14 and TRBJ1-2, is EAGVTQFPSHSVIEKGQTVTLRCDPISGHDNLYWYRRVMGKEIKFLLHFVKESKQDESGMPNNRFLAERTGGTYSTLKVQPAELEDSGVYFCASSQGGGEGYTFGSGTRLTVV.

This clone was picked up one time. The V and J genes are TRBV27 and TRBJ1-6; 8 bases line up with TRBD1. CDR1 is MNHEY, CDR2 SMNVEV, per germline (reference sequence). The CDR3 has 15 amino acids. With V trimmed by 9 bases and J by 7 bases, 11 bases remained unmatched. The CDR3 coding sequence is TGTGCCAGTCTGAGACAGGGGAGATGGAATTCACCCCTCCACTTT. Translation gives CASLRQGRWNSPLHF.

This clone has only one observation. The chain joins TRBV29-1 to TRBJ1-2; D unclear. V was cut by 0 bases and J by 4 bases, with 9 bases left in between. The CDR3 totals 13 residues. CDR1 is SQVTM, CDR2 ANQGSEA, per germline. The CDR3 loop is CSVEDPGLYGYTF. In nucleotides, the CDR3 is TGCAGCGTTGAAGACCCTGGACTCTATGGCTACACCTTC.

The chain is built from TRBV2 and TRBJ1-4; 8 bases map to TRBD1. J gave up 2 bases and V 2 bases, and 7 bases lay outside the gene matches. CDR1 and CDR2 from the germline V gene are SNHLY and FYNNEI. The CDR3 sequence is 17 residues long. DNA for the CDR3: TGTGCCAGCAGTGAAATGGACAGGGTGGCTACTAATGAAAAACTGTTTTTT. It yields the protein CASSEMDRVATNEKLFF.

This clone showed up just a few times. The chain has TRBV30 and TRBJ1-1; 8 nucleotides line up with TRBD1. Germline V gene data show CDR1 as GTSNPN and CDR2 as SVGIG (reference sequence). The length of the CDR3 is 14 residues. Trimming removed 2 bases from V and 10 bases from J; junction bases left unmatched: 12. The CDR3: CAWSQTGAEGVAFF. The DNA for the CDR3 is TGTGCCTGGAGTCAGACAGGGGCTGAGGGGGTAGCTTTCTTT.

The chain couples TRBV7-8 to TRBJ2-2; TRBD2 agrees at 11 bases. V lost 5 bases to trimming and J lost 3 bases; unmatched junction nucleotides: 8. CDR1 is SGHVS, CDR2 FQNEAQ, per germline. The CDR3 runs 17 residues. The CDR3 DNA sequence: TGTGCCAGCAGCCCCCCGACTAGCGGGGCGTACACCGGGGAGCTGTTTTTT. Residues: CASSPPTSGAYTGELFF. Together with reference TRBV7-8 and TRBJ2-2, the CDR3 gives the full variable domain: GAGVSQSPRYKVAKRGQDVALRCDPISGHVSLFWYQQALGQGPEFLTYFQNEAQLDKSGLPSDRFFAERPEGSVSTLKIQRTQQEDSAVYLCASSPPTSGAYTGELFFGEGSRLTVL.

The CDR3 DNA sequence: TGTGCCAGCAGCTCCCTACTAGCGGACAACTACGAGCAGTACTTC. Translation: CASSSLLADNYEQYF. J is TRBJ2-7 and V is TRBV5-4; 8 positions agree with TRBD2. Germline V gene sequence: CDR1 SGHNT, CDR2 YYREEE (reference sequence). The CDR3 length is 15 residues. V shed 3 bases and J 3 bases; nucleotides not matched to a gene: 8.

The sample holds a few counts of this clone. V gene TRBV24-1 combines with J gene TRBJ1-5; 7 bases agree with TRBD1. J lost 3 bases, V lost 9 bases, and 10 bases had no gene match. This CDR3 is built from 15 residues. CDR1 is KGHDR, CDR2 SFDVKD, per germline. The CDR3 is CATPNFRGANQPQHF. The CDR3 bases are TGTGCCACCCCCAATTTCAGGGGGGCCAATCAGCCCCAGCATTTT.

A few counts support this clone. In DNA form, the CDR3 reads TGTGCCAGCAGCCCCCCCAGGACAGGGTTGGGCACTGAAGCTTTCTTT. It translates to CASSPPRTGLGTEAFF. The J gene is TRBJ1-1, the V gene TRBV28; the match to TRBD1 covers 8 bases. The germline V gene has CDR1 MDHEN and CDR2 SYDVKM. V gave up 6 bases and J gave up 4 bases; unmatched junction bases: 13. The CDR3 is 16 residues long.

This chain links TRBV6-5 with TRBJ1-2; 9 positions match TRBD1. V trimming: 10 bases; J trimming: 4 bases; junction bases outside the gene matches: 4. Germline CDR1 is MNHEY and CDR2 is SVGAGI. CDR3 size: 12 residues. The chain's CDR3 is CATSGQGYGYTF. CDR3 in DNA: TGTGCCACCTCGGGACAGGGCTATGGCTACACCTTC.

This clone was detected once. The V and J genes are TRBV29-1 and TRBJ2-7; 11 bases match TRBD1. In germline, CDR1 is SQVTM, CDR2 ANQGSEA. Trimming took 6 bases from V and 5 from J; bases not matched to a gene: 6. CDR3 length: 13 amino acids. CDR3 DNA: TGCAGCGTGAACCGGGACAGGGGGAACGAGCAGTACTTC. Translated, it gives CSVNRDRGNEQYF.

The V and J genes are TRBV12-3 or TRBV12-4 and TRBJ1-2; 7 bases align to TRBD1. The CDR3 sequence is 13 residues long. Trimming took 3 bases from V and 7 from J; bases not matched to a gene: 5. The CDR3 spells CASSFTGVAGYTF. The CDR3 DNA sequence: TGTGCCAGCAGTTTCACAGGGGTGGCTGGCTACACCTTC.

The V and J genes are TRBV19 and TRBJ1-6; D possibly corresponds to TRBD1 (6 bases). Germline V gene sequence: CDR1 LNHDA, CDR2 SQIVND (reference sequence). Trimming cost V 3 bases and J 7 bases, with 13 bases left between them. The CDR3 is 15 amino acids. This CDR3 reads CASSMAGAGNSPLHF. Written as DNA, the CDR3 is TGTGCCAGTAGTATGGCGGGGGCTGGAAATTCACCCCTCCACTTT.

The rearrangement joins TRBV6-4 to TRBJ2-3; 10 bases agree with TRBD2. Germline loops: CDR1 MRHNA, CDR2 SNTAGT. J lost 2 bases, V lost 5 bases, and 4 bases had no gene match. CDR3 length equals 15 residues. The CDR3 region is CASSRTSGATDTQYF. The DNA for the CDR3 is TGTGCCAGCAGTCGCACTAGCGGGGCCACAGATACGCAGTATTTT.

V and J are TRBV9 and TRBJ1-6, with a possible D match to TRBD1 (6 bases). This CDR3 has 15 residues. V was cut by 5 bases and J by 0 bases, with 9 bases left in between. Per germline, CDR1 SGDLS and CDR2 YYNGEE. The chain's CDR3 is CASRADSSYNSPLHF. CDR3 bases: TGTGCCAGCAGGGCGGACAGCTCCTATAATTCACCCCTCCACTTT.

A few counts support this clone. V and J are TRBV28 and TRBJ1-3; TRBD1 is a possible D gene (6 bases). V lost 8 bases and J lost 2, with 10 bases in between. The CDR3 length is 13 residues. The V gene's germline CDR1 is MDHEN and CDR2 SYDVKM. The CDR3 is CASAQGTGNTIYF. The CDR3 DNA reads as TGTGCCAGCGCACAGGGTACTGGAAACACCATATATTTT.

The genes are TRBV11-3 and TRBJ2-6; a weak D match, TRBD1 (6 bases). Trimming pared 2 bases from V and 0 bases from J, leaving 11 bases between. The CDR3 spans 17 residues. Per germline, CDR1 SGHNT and CDR2 YENEEA. In DNA, the CDR3 is TGTGCCAGCAGCTTAAGTTTAGGGGGCTCTGGGGCCAACGTCCTGACTTTC. Protein product: CASSLSLGGSGANVLTF.

This rearrangement joins TRBV7-3 to TRBJ2-1, with TRBD2 identical over 8 bases. The CDR3 is 15 residues long. J was trimmed by 6 bases and V by 4 bases; bases with no gene match: 8. Germline V gene sequence: CDR1 SGHTA, CDR2 FQGTGA. CDR3 bases: TGTGCCAGCAGCTCGCGGCGGGGGGTTCTCAATGAGCAGTTCTTC. This sequence encodes CASSSRRGVLNEQFF.

This sequence joins TRBV19 and TRBJ1-3; D uncertain. The V end was cut by 5 bases, the J end by 2 bases, with 4 bases between. Germline values: CDR1 LNHDA, CDR2 SQIVND (reference sequence). This CDR3 has 12 amino acids. CDR3 loop: CASSPAGNTIYF. The CDR3 DNA reads TGTGCCAGTAGTCCTGCTGGAAACACCATATATTTT.

The V gene is TRBV10-1, the J gene TRBJ1-1, with a possible D match to TRBD1 (5 bases). V was shortened by 6 bases and J by 0 bases, with 11 bases between the two germline ends. The CDR3 runs 14 residues. CDR1 WNHNN and CDR2 SYGVQD come from the germline V gene (reference sequence). The CDR3 coding sequence is TGCGCCAGCAGCAGTGCAGGGATGAACACTGAAGCTTTCTTT. Protein product: CASSSAGMNTEAFF.

This chain links TRBV28 with TRBJ2-1, with 16 bases identical to TRBD2. The CDR3 consists of 16 residues. CDR1 is MDHEN, CDR2 SYDVKM, per germline. The V and J ends lost 5 bases and 9 bases, in that order; junction bases with no gene match: 7. In DNA, the CDR3 is TGTGCCAGCAGTATCCCGGGACTAGCGGGGGGGCTTGAGCAGTTCTTC. This encodes CASSIPGLAGGLEQFF. Together with reference TRBV28 and TRBJ2-1, the CDR3 gives the full variable domain: DVKVTQSSRYLVKRTGEKVFLECVQDMDHENMFWYRQDPGLGLRLIYFSYDVKMKEKGDIPEGYSVSREKKERFSLILESASTNQTSMYLCASSIPGLAGGLEQFFGPGTRLTVL.

The chain employs TRBV9 and TRBJ2-5, with TRBD2 matching 10 bases. J was trimmed by 4 bases and V by 0 bases; bases with no gene match: 9. Looked up from germline, CDR1 is SGDLS and CDR2 is YYNGEE. The CDR3 length is 17 residues. The CDR3, as DNA: TGTGCCAGCAGCGTAGGGGAAAGCGGGGGGGCCGCAGAGACCCAGTACTTC. Translated: CASSVGESGGAAETQYF.

This clone was recorded only once. The chain employs TRBV3-1 (or the pseudogene TRBV3-2) and TRBJ2-5, with 8 bases lining up with TRBD1. This CDR3 spans 14 amino acids. V was clipped by 4 bases and J by 4 bases; unmatched bases: 5. From germline, CDR1 is LGHDT and CDR2 YNNKEL (reference sequence). The CDR3 coding sequence is TGTGCCAGCAGCCCCTTCGGACAGGGAGAGACCCAGTACTTC. It encodes CASSPFGQGETQYF.

This sequence joins TRBV28 and TRBJ2-5; 13 bases match TRBD2. Germline lookup yields CDR1 MDHEN and CDR2 SYDVKM. J lost 3 bases, V lost 3 bases, and 7 bases had no gene match. The CDR3 covers 17 residues. The CDR3 nucleotides read TGTGCCAGCAGTTTGATAGGGACTAGCGGGGAGAAAGAGACCCAGTACTTC. This encodes CASSLIGTSGEKETQYF.

The V and J genes are TRBV27 and TRBJ1-5; D is unclear. Germline V lookup: CDR1 MNHEY, CDR2 SMNVEV (reference sequence). The CDR3 extends over 15 amino acids. Trimming removed 5 bases from V and 3 bases from J, with 14 bases in between. The CDR3 loop is CASSPSPVLNQPQHF. The CDR3 bases are TGTGCCAGCAGTCCATCACCAGTCCTCAATCAGCCCCAGCATTTT.

This clone was counted between two and nine times. The chain joins TRBV6-2 or TRBV6-3 to TRBJ1-1; D unclear. CDR1 is MNHEY and CDR2 is SVGEGT in the germline V gene. The ends were cut back, 0 bases at V and 3 bases at J, with 11 bases in the middle. The CDR3 runs 15 residues. The CDR3, as DNA: TGTGCCAGCAGTTACTCCTGGCCTCGGGACACTGAAGCTTTCTTT. Residues: CASSYSWPRDTEAFF.

The chain recombines TRBV29-1 with TRBJ1-5; 8 bases map to TRBD1. CDR3 length: 12 residues. Germline CDR1 reads SQVTM; CDR2 reads ANQGSEA. After removal of 7 bases from V and 6 bases from J, the junction contained 5 bases not matched to a gene. This chain's CDR3 is CSAGQGGQPQHF. Written as DNA, the CDR3 is TGCAGCGCCGGACAGGGAGGTCAGCCCCAGCATTTT.

V and J are TRBV7-2 and TRBJ2-7; 9 bases match TRBD1. Germline V gene lookup returns CDR1 SGHTA and CDR2 FQGNSA. CDR3 size: 15 residues. J gave up 8 bases and V 3 bases, and 11 bases lay outside the gene matches. CDR3 amino acids: CASSLAGTGNIKQYF. The CDR3 bases are TGTGCCAGCAGCTTGGCCGGGACAGGGAACATCAAGCAGTACTTC.

This chain joins TRBV5-1 and TRBJ2-5, with D maybe TRBD2 (7 bases). Germline V CDR1 and CDR2: SGHRS, YFSETQ. The CDR3 is 15 amino acids. V gave up 0 bases and J gave up 1 base, with 10 bases separating them. The CDR3 DNA reads as TGCGCCAGCAGCTTGGAGGCGGGGGCCCAAGAGACCCAGTACTTC. It translates to CASSLEAGAQETQYF.

The chain combines TRBV28 with TRBJ2-2; possibly TRBD1 for D (5 bases). V was cut by 6 bases and J by 7 bases, with 12 bases left in between. The CDR3 extends over 13 amino acids. Germline CDR1 MDHEN, CDR2 SYDVKM. CDR3 sequence reads: CASRGVTIGELFF. The CDR3 DNA reads TGTGCCAGCAGAGGGGTGACGATCGGGGAGCTGTTTTTT.